This TCR beta chain is drawn from a study of CD8+ T cells in alopecia areata. Study information: Tofacitinib was taken orally by treated patients, and the dose was 5 to 10 mg twice daily.

General observations from the study: More clonal than normal scalp was lesional scalp, particularly alopecia totalis/universalis. Many expanded lesional clones persisted during tofacitinib (in both scalp and blood).

Treatment noted: oral pan-JAK inhibitor, 5-10 mg twice daily. Extracted RNA was reverse transcribed, and the resulting cDNA served as sequencing template. TCRdb keeps only in-frame clones here, not all; method: immunoSEQ multiplex PCR. The sample has about 220,000 clones, about three fifths seen once. Trimming shortened V by 6 bases and J by 5 bases, and 10 bases separated the two germline ends. The CDR3 runs 13 residues. Germline values: CDR1 SNHLY, CDR2 FYNNEI. This clone was detected a few times. Antigen specificity is unknown. The specimen comprised CD4+ T cells sorted from blood, sampled at week 4, from a patient treated with tofacitinib. The V and J genes are TRBV2 and TRBJ2-2, with D possibly matching TRBD1 (5 bases). The origin of this receptor is a human donor with alopecia areata. CDR3 in amino acids: CASRTDPTGELFF. DNA of the CDR3: TGTGCCAGCAGGACAGACCCGACCGGGGAGCTGTTTTTT.